The TCR beta chain under discussion was sequenced for a study of T cell responses to AZD1222 COVID-19 vaccine. As for this clone: Its target is unknown.

Overall study results and limits: The donors showed a predominance of white British ancestry and of females, with possible underestimation of clonal diversity. Mapped onto spike, vaccine-associated CD4 TCRs spanned it and were dominant at 160-218 and 743-854.

The CDR3 runs to 12 residues. V was cut by 1 base and J by 2 bases, with 2 bases left in between. The protocol was immunoSEQ multiplex PCR, while the TCRdb copy is restricted to in-frame clones and leaves out a portion. Of approximately 150,000 clones listed, about 89% are singletons. Material: peripheral blood, obtained 28 days after the second AZD1222 dose. This receptor was identified in an adult who received the AZD1222 COVID-19 vaccine. This sequence joins TRBV12-3 or TRBV12-4 and TRBJ2-5; D unresolved. The CDR3 here is CASSLVQETQYF. The CDR3 DNA reads TGTGCCAGCAGTTTAGTACAAGAGACCCAGTACTTC.